This T cell receptor (beta chain) was sequenced in a study of T cell responses to AZD1222 COVID-19 vaccine. CDR1 and CDR2 (germline): MNHEY, SVGEGT. The CDR3 contains 13 residues. Trimming stripped 6 bases from V and 0 bases from J, with 8 bases between. Produced via immunoSEQ multiplex PCR; TCRdb's table is partial and in-frame only. This sample has approximately 170,000 clones; more than 85% occur once, and the top ten carry around 4%. This chain uses TRBV6-2 or TRBV6-3 with TRBJ1-2; D uncertain. The material sequenced was peripheral blood, taken on day 0 of AZD1222 vaccination. This receptor was taken from an adult in good health. The CDR3 DNA follows: TGTGCCAGCAGCAGGCCGACTAACTATGGCTACACCTTC. It translates to CASSRPTNYGYTF.